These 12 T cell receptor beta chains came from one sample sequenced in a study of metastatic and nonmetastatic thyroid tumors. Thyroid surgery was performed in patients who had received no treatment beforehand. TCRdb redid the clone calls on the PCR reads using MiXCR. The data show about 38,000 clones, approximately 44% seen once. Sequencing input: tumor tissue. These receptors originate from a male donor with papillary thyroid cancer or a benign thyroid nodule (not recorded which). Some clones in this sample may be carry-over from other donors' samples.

DNA of the CDR3: TGTGCCAGCAGTTATCTGGGGGGGCAGAGGAACTACGAGCAGTACTTC. Its protein is CASSYLGGQRNYEQYF. V usage is TRBV6-9 and J usage is TRBJ2-7, with a possible D match to TRBD2 (7 bases). Germline CDR1 and CDR2: MNHGY and SVAAGI. The CDR3 is 16 residues long. Trimming took 2 bases from V and 3 from J, leaving 17 bases between them.

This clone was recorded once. The CDR3 region is CASSLASTYTDTQYF. The CDR3 DNA sequence: TGTGCCAGCAGCTTAGCCTCTACCTACACAGATACGCAGTATTTT. The chain uses TRBV11-1 and TRBJ2-3; D ambiguous. Germline V CDR1 and CDR2: SGHAT, FQDESV (reference sequence). V lost 0 bases, J lost 2 bases, and 9 bases lay in between. CDR3 length: 15 residues.

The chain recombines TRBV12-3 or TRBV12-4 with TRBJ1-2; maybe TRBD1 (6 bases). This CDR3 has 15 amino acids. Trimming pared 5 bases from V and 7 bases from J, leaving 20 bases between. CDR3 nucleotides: TGTGCCAGCAGTCCCCCCGGGGGCCTGACCAGTGGCTACACCTTC. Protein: CASSPPGGLTSGYTF.

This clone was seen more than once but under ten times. For the CDR3, the DNA is TGTGCCAGCTCACCAGGGGGCAGGGCGAACGGCGAGCAGTACTTC. Translation gives CASSPGGRANGEQYF. The chain recombines TRBV18 with TRBJ2-7; D possibly corresponds to TRBD1 (6 bases). V shed 2 bases and J shed 6 bases, with 17 bases lying between them. From germline, CDR1 is KGHSH and CDR2 LQKENI. The CDR3 covers 15 residues.

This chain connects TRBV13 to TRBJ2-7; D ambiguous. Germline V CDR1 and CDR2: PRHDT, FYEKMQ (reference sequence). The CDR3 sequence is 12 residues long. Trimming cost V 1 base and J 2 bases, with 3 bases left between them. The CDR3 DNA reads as TGTGCCAGCAGCTTAGACCCCTACGAGCAGTACTTC. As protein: CASSLDPYEQYF.

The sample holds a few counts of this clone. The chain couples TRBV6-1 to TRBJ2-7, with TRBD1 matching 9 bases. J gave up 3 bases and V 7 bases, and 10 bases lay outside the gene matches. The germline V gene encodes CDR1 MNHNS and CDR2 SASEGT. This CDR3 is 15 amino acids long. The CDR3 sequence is CASTNRDRVFYEQYF. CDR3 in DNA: TGTGCCAGCACCAACCGGGACAGGGTCTTCTACGAGCAGTACTTC.

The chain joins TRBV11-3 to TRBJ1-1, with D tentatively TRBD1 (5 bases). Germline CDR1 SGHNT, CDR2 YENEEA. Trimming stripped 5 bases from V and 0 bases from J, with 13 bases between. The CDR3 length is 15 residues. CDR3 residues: CASSPDLGVNTEAFF. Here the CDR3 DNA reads TGTGCCAGCAGCCCCGATCTGGGGGTGAACACTGAAGCTTTCTTT.

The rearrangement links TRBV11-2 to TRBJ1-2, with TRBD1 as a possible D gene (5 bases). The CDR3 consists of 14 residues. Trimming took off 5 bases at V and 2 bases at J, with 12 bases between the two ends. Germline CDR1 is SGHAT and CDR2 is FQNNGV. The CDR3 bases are TGTGCCAGCAGCAGGGGCGGGGTAAACTATGGCTACACCTTC. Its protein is CASSRGGVNYGYTF.

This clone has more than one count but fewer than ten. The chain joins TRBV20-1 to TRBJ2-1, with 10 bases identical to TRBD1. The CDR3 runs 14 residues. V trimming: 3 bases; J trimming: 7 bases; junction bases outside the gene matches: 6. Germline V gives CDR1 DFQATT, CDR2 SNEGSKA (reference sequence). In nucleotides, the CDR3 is TGCAGTGCTAGTGGACAGGGGGGATGGAATGAGCAGTTCTTC. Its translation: CSASGQGGWNEQFF.

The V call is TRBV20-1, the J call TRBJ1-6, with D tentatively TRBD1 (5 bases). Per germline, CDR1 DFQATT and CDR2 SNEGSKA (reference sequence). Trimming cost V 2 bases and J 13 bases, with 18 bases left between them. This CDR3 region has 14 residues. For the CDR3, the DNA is TGCAGTGCTAGAACCGACAGCGCCTTGGGCCCCCTCCACTTT. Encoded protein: CSARTDSALGPLHF.

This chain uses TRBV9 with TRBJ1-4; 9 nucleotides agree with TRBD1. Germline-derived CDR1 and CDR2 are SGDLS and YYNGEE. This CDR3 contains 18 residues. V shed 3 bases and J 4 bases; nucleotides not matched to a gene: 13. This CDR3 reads CASSANPTGGMNNEKLFF. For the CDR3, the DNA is TGTGCCAGCAGCGCGAATCCGACAGGGGGTATGAATAATGAAAAACTGTTTTTT.

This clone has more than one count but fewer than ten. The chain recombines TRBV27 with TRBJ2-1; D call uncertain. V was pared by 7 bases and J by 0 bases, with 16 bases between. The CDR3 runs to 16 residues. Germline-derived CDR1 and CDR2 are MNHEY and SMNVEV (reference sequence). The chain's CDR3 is CASIPTSVSSYNEQFF. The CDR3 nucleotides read TGTGCCAGCATTCCTACAAGCGTAAGCTCCTACAATGAGCAGTTCTTC.